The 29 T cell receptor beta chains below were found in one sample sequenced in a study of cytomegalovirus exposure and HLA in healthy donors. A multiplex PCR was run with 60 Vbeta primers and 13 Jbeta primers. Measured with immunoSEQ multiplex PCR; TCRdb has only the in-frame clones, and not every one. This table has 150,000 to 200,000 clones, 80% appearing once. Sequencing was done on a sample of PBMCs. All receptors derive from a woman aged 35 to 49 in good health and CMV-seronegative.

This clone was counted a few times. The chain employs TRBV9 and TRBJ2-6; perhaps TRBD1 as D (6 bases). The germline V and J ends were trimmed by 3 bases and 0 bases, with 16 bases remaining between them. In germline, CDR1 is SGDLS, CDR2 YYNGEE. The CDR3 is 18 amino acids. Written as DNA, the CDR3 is TGTGCCAGCAGCGGGCACATCAACAGGGTCTCTGGGGCCAACGTCCTGACTTTC. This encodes CASSGHINRVSGANVLTF.

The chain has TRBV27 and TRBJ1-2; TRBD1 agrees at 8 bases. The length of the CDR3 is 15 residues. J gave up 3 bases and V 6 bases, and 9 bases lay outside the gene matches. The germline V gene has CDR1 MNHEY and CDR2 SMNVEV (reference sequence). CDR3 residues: CASRGQANIYYGYTF. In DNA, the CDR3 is TGTGCCAGCAGGGGACAGGCGAACATCTACTATGGCTACACCTTC.

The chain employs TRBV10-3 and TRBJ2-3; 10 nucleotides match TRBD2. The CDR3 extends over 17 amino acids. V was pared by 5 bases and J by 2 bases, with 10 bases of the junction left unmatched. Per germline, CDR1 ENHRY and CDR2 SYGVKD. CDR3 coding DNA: TGTGCCATCAGTAAAGACCCGACTAGCGGGCACACAGATACGCAGTATTTT. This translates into CAISKDPTSGHTDTQYF.

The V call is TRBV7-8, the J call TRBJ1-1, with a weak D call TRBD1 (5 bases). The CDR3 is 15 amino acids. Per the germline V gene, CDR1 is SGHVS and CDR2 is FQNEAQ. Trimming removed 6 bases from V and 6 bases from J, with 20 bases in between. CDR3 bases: TGTGCCAGCAGTCCCTTCCTACAGGATCTCGCTGAAGCTTTCTTT. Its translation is CASSPFLQDLAEAFF.

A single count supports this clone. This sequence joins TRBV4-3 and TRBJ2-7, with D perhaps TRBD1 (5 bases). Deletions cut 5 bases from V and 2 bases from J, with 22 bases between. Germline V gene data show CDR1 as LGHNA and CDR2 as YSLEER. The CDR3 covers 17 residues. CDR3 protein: CASSYPPGSKGAYEQYV. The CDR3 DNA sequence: TGCGCCAGCAGCTACCCTCCGGGCTCCAAAGGGGCCTACGAGCAGTACGTC.

CDR3 sequence reads: CASSIVRGSSYEQYF. DNA for the CDR3: TGTGCCAGTAGTATAGTAAGGGGGAGCTCCTACGAGCAGTACTTC. The gene calls are TRBV19 and TRBJ2-7; TRBD1 is a possible D gene (6 bases). The CDR3 is 15 amino acids. V was shortened by 1 base and J by 0 bases, with 10 bases between the two germline ends. Germline lookup yields CDR1 LNHDA and CDR2 SQIVND (reference sequence).

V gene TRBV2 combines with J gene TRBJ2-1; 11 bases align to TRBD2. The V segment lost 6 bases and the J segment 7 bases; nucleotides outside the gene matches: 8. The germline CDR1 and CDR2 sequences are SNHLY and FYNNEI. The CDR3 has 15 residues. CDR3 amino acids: CASSDRLAGRNEQFF. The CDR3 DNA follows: TGTGCCAGCAGCGATCGACTAGCGGGACGGAATGAGCAGTTCTTC.

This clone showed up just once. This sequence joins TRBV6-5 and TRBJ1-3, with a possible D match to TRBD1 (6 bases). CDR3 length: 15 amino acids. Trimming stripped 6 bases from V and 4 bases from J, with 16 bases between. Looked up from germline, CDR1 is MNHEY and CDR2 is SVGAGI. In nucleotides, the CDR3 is TGTGCCAGCAGCTCCCAACAGGGATCGGGAAACACCATATATTTT. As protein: CASSSQQGSGNTIYF.

The DNA for the CDR3 is TGTGCCGGCCAGGGATACACCGGGGAGCTGTTTTTT. As protein: CAGQGYTGELFF. The chain carries TRBV19 and TRBJ2-2; a possible D gene is TRBD1 (5 bases). With 11 bases removed from V and 3 bases from J, the gap between germline ends came to 10 bases. From germline, CDR1 is LNHDA and CDR2 SQIVND (reference sequence). The CDR3 has 12 residues.

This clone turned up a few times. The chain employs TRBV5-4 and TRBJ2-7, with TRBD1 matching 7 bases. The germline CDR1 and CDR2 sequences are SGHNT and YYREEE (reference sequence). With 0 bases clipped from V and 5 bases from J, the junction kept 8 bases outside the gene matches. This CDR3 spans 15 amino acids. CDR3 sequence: CASSLGGTATDEQYF. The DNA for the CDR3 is TGTGCCAGCAGCTTGGGTGGGACAGCCACGGACGAGCAGTACTTC.

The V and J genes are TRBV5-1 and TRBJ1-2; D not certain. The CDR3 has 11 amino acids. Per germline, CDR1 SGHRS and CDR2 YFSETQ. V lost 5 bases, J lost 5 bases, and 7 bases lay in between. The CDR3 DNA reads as TGCGCCAGCAGTTCCTCGTATGGCTACACCTTC. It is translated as CASSSSYGYTF.

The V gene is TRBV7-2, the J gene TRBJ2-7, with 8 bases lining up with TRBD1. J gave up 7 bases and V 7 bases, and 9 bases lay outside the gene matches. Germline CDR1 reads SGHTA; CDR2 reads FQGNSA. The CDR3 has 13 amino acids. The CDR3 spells CASTGQGLGEQYF. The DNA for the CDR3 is TGTGCCAGCACCGGACAGGGTTTGGGAGAGCAGTACTTC.

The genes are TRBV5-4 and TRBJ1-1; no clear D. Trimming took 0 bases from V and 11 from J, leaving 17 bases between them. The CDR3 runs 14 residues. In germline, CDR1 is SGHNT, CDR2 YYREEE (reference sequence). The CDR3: CASSLADGVRGAFF. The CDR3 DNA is TGTGCCAGCAGCTTGGCCGATGGAGTGCGCGGGGCTTTCTTT.

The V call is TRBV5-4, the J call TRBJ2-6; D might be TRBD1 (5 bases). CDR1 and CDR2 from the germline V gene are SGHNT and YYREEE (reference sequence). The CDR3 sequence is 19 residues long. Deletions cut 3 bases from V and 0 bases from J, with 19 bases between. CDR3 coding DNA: TGTGCCAGCAGCTGGGGCCTTAGAGTTACGGACTCTGGGGCCAACGTCCTGACTTTC. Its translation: CASSWGLRVTDSGANVLTF.

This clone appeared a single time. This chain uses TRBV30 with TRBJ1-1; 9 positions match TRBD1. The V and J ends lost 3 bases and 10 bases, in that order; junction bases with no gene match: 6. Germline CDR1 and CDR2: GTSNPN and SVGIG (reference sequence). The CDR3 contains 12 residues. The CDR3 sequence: CAWSTGTGLAFF. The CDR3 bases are TGTGCCTGGAGCACCGGGACAGGGTTAGCTTTCTTT.

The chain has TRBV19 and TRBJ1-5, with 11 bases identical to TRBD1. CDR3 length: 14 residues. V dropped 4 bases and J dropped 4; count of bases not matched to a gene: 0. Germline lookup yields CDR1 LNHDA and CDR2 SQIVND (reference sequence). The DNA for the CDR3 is TGTGCCAGTAGTAGGGACAGGGGGAATCAGCCCCAGCATTTT. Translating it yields CASSRDRGNQPQHF.

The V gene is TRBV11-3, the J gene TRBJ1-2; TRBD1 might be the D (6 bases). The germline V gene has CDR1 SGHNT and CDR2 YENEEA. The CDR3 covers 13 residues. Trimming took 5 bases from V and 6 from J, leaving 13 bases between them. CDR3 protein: CASSRTRTDGYTF. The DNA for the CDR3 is TGTGCCAGCAGCCGGACCCGGACAGATGGCTACACCTTC.

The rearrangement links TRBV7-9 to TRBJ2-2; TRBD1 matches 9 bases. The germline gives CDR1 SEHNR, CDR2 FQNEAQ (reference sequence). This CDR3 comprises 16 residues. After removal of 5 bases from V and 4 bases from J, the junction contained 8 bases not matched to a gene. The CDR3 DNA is TGTGCCAGCAGCGACCGGGACAGGGATACCACCGGGGAGCTGTTTTTT. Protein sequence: CASSDRDRDTTGELFF.

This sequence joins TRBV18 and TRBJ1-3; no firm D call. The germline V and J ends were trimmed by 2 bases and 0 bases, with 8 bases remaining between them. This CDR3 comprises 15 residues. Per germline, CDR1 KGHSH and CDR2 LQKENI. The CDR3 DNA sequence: TGTGCCAGCTCACCAACAGTTAACTCTGGAAACACCATATATTTT. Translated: CASSPTVNSGNTIYF.

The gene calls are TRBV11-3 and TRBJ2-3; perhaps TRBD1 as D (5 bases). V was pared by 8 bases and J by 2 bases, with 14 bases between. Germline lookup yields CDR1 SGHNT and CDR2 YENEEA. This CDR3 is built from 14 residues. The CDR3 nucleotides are TGTGCCAGCCAGACTGGGGCCTTCACAGATACGCAGTATTTT. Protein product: CASQTGAFTDTQYF.

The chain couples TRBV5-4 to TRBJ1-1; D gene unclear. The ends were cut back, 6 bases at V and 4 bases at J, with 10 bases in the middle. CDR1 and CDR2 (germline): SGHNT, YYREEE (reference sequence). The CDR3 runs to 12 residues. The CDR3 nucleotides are TGTGCCAGCAATGAGGGTCCCACTGAAGCTTTCTTT. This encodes CASNEGPTEAFF.

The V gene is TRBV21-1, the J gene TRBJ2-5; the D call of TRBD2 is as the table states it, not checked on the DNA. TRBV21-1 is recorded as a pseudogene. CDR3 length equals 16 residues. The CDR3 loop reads CASSQNPRGWRETQYF. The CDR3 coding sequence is TGTGCCAGCAGCCAAAACCCGCGAGGGTGGAGAGAGACCCAGTACTTC.

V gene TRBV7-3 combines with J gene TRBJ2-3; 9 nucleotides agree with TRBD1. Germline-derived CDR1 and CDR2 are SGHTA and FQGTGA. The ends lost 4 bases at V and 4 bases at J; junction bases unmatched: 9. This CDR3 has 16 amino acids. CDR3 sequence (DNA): TGTGCCAGCAGCTACCACCGGACAGGGGTGGCAGATACGCAGTATTTT. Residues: CASSYHRTGVADTQYF.

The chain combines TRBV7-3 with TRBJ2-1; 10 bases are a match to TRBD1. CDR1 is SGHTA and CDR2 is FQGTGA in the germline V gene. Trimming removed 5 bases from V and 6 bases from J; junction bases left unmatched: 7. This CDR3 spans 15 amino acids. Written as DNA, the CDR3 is TGTGCCAGCAGCCCGACAGGGGGCTCGGGCAATGAGCAGTTCTTC. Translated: CASSPTGGSGNEQFF.

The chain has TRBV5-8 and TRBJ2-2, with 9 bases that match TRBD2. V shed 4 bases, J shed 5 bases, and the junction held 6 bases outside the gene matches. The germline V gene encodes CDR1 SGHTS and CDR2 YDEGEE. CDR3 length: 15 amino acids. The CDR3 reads CASSRGTSFTGELFF. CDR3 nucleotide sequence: TGTGCCAGCAGCCGGGGGACTAGCTTTACCGGGGAGCTGTTTTTT.

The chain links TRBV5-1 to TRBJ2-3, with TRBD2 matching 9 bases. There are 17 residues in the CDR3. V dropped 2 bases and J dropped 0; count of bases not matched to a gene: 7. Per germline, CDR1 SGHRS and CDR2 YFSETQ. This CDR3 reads CASSLRLAVYSTDTQYF. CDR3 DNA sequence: TGCGCCAGCAGCTTACGACTAGCGGTCTACAGCACAGATACGCAGTATTTT.

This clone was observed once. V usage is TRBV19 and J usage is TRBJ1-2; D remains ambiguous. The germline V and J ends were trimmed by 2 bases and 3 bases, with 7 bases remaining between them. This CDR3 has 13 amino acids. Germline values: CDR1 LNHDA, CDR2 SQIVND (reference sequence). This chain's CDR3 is CASSIQTDYGYTF. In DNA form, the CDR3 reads TGTGCCAGTAGTATACAAACGGACTATGGCTACACCTTC. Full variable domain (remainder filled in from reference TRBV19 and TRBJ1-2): DGGITQSPKYLFRKEGQNVTLSCEQNLNHDAMYWYRQDPGQGLRLIYYSQIVNDFQKGDIAEGYSVSREKKESFPLTVTSAQKNPTAFYLCASSIQTDYGYTFGSGTRLTVV.

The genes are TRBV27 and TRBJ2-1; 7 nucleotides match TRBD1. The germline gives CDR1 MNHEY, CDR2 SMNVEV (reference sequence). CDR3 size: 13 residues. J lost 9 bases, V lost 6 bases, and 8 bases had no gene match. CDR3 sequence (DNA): TGTGCCAGCAGCGGGCAGGGGGAACCTGAGCAGTTCTTC. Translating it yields CASSGQGEPEQFF.

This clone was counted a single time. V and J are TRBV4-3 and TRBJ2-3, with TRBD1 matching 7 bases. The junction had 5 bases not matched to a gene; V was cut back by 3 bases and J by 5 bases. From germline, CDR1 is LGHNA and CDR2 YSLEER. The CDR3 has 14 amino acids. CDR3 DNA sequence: TGCGCCAGCAGCCAGGAACAGGGGAAAGATACGCAGTATTTT. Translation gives CASSQEQGKDTQYF.